The 8 T cell receptor beta chains listed next were all sequenced from one sample in a study of T cells after yellow fever vaccination. TCRdb redid the calling of the 5' RACE reads with MiXCR, one entry per CDR3 protein. The sample has a few hundred thousand distinct CDR3 sequences; about 15% are singletons. This specimen was PBMCs, taken less than 6 days after the first yellow fever vaccination. Receptor source: a man between 18 and 35 years old who received the YFV17D yellow fever vaccine.

This chain connects TRBV6-5 to TRBJ2-3; 8 bases are shared with TRBD2. The CDR3 loop spans 15 amino acids. Unmatched junction bases numbered 5, after V lost 1 base and J lost 5 bases. Germline CDR1 and CDR2: MNHEY and SVGAGI. The CDR3 region has the DNA TGTGCCAGCAGTTACTTTGCGGGGGGAGGAGATACGCAGTATTTT. It yields the protein CASSYFAGGGDTQYF.

The chain employs TRBV5-6 and TRBJ2-3, with 10 bases aligning to TRBD1. The CDR3 covers 14 residues. The germline CDR1 and CDR2 sequences are SGHDT and YYEEEE. V dropped 3 bases and J dropped 6; count of bases not matched to a gene: 4. The CDR3 region is CASSSGTGVDTQYF. CDR3 sequence (DNA): TGTGCCAGCAGCTCCGGGACAGGGGTGGATACGCAGTATTTT.

V is TRBV6-2 or TRBV6-3 and J is TRBJ1-2, with a possible D match to TRBD1 (6 bases). Germline V lookup: CDR1 MNHEY, CDR2 SVGEGT. The CDR3 consists of 12 residues. The V and J ends lost 0 bases and 7 bases respectively, with 6 bases between them. The CDR3 nucleotides are TGTGCCAGCAGTTACTCGGACAGTGGCTACACCTTC. Its protein is CASSYSDSGYTF.

The V and J genes are TRBV12-3 or TRBV12-4 and TRBJ1-2; 7 bases match TRBD1. V lost 3 bases to trimming and J lost 2 bases; unmatched junction nucleotides: 12. This CDR3 contains 17 residues. The CDR3 DNA follows: TGTGCCAGCAGTTTGTCGACAGGGACTATTAAGAACTATGGCTACACCTTC. It yields the protein CASSLSTGTIKNYGYTF.

The CDR3 loop is CASSFEGKDNEQFF. The CDR3 region has the DNA TGCGCCAGCAGCTTCGAAGGGAAGGACAATGAGCAGTTCTTC. V gene TRBV5-1 combines with J gene TRBJ2-1; D remains ambiguous. The CDR3 has 14 residues. Trimming shortened V by 2 bases and J by 5 bases, and 11 bases separated the two germline ends. Germline-derived CDR1 and CDR2 are SGHRS and YFSETQ.

V gene TRBV11-2 combines with J gene TRBJ2-5; D is uncertain. CDR3 length: 12 residues. CDR1 is SGHAT and CDR2 is FQNNGV in the germline V gene. Trimming took off 2 bases at V and 5 bases at J, with 6 bases between the two ends. CDR3: CASSLRAETQYF. In nucleotides, the CDR3 is TGTGCCAGCAGCTTACGAGCCGAGACCCAGTACTTC.

This clonotype was found a few times. This chain links TRBV20-1 with TRBJ2-2, with 8 bases that match TRBD2. Germline-derived CDR1 and CDR2 are DFQATT and SNEGSKA (reference sequence). Germline trimming cut 5 bases from V and 4 bases from J; bases unmatched to any gene: 6. The length of the CDR3 is 14 residues. The chain's CDR3 is CSAPSGGPTGELFF. The CDR3 coding sequence is TGCAGTGCTCCCAGCGGGGGTCCCACCGGGGAGCTGTTTTTT.

In its sample, this clonotype was seen a few times. V is TRBV12-3 or TRBV12-4 and J is TRBJ2-7; 10 bases align to TRBD2. The CDR3 runs 15 residues. J lost 3 bases, V lost 4 bases, and 6 bases had no gene match. CDR3 sequence: CASSSPAGGIYEQYF. DNA of the CDR3: TGTGCCAGCAGTTCCCCAGCGGGGGGGATCTACGAGCAGTACTTC.